The 27 T cell receptor beta chains given below trace back to one sample, sequenced in a study of blood T cell repertoires in COVID-19. Profiling relied on immunoSEQ multiplex PCR, and the TCRdb table lists in-frame clones only, not all of them. The table has 120,000 to 150,000 clones, 84% seen once. The sample comprised PBMCs or T cells enriched from blood (not recorded which). These receptors were obtained from a woman aged 50 to 60 with acute COVID-19.

The chain joins TRBV25-1 to TRBJ2-7; 7 bases agree with TRBD1. V was pared by 4 bases and J by 4 bases, with 4 bases of the junction left unmatched. Germline CDR1 reads MGHDK; CDR2 reads SYGVNS. The CDR3 totals 13 residues. The CDR3 sequence: CASSVGTAYEQYF. As DNA, the CDR3 is TGTGCCAGCAGTGTCGGGACAGCATACGAGCAGTACTTC.

CDR3 nucleotide sequence: TGTGCCAGCAGGGAACCCCTCAGGGGTAGCAATCAGCCCCAGCATTTT. Translating it yields CASREPLRGSNQPQHF. This chain connects TRBV6-1 to TRBJ1-5; tentatively, D is TRBD1 (6 bases). V was cut by 6 bases and J by 0 bases, with 15 bases left in between. CDR3 length: 16 amino acids. Germline CDR1 is MNHNS and CDR2 is SASEGT.

The rearrangement links TRBV7-2 to TRBJ2-3, with D possibly being TRBD2 (5 bases). The V gene's germline CDR1 is SGHTA and CDR2 FQGNSA. The CDR3 extends over 16 amino acids. Between the trimmed V and J ends, which lost 2 bases and 0 bases, there was a span of 12 bases. CDR3 sequence: CASSLSSGASTDTQYF. Written as DNA, the CDR3 is TGTGCCAGCAGCTTATCCAGCGGCGCTAGCACAGATACGCAGTATTTT.

This clone was recorded a few times. The chain recombines TRBV2 with TRBJ2-7; 7 positions agree with TRBD1. CDR1 and CDR2 (germline): SNHLY, FYNNEI. The CDR3 loop spans 14 amino acids. Unmatched junction bases numbered 12, after V lost 8 bases and J lost 5 bases. The CDR3: CASERGPPGHEQYF. The CDR3 DNA reads as TGTGCCAGCGAAAGGGGGCCCCCCGGCCACGAGCAGTACTTC.

The J gene is TRBJ1-2, the V gene TRBV24-1, with D uncertain. V was shortened by 4 bases and J by 3 bases, with 11 bases between the two germline ends. The germline V gene has CDR1 KGHDR and CDR2 SFDVKD. The CDR3 totals 14 residues. CDR3 region: CATSDAKRDYGYTF. The DNA for the CDR3 is TGTGCCACCAGTGACGCCAAACGGGACTATGGCTACACCTTC.

J is TRBJ1-6 and V is TRBV6-1, with D possibly being TRBD1 (6 bases). The CDR3 length is 14 residues. Germline V CDR1 and CDR2: MNHNS, SASEGT. V gave up 3 bases and J gave up 10 bases, with 13 bases separating them. CDR3 DNA sequence: TGTGCCAGCAGTGACCCGACAGGCGGCTCACCCCTCCACTTT. This sequence encodes CASSDPTGGSPLHF.

The V gene is TRBV5-1, the J gene TRBJ1-5; a weak D match, TRBD1 (6 bases). CDR1 SGHRS and CDR2 YFSETQ come from the germline V gene. The CDR3 sequence is 14 residues long. Trimming took off 4 bases at V and 0 bases at J, with 8 bases between the two ends. CDR3 region: CASSEGVSNQPQHF. The DNA of the CDR3 is TGCGCCAGCAGCGAGGGGGTTAGCAATCAGCCCCAGCATTTT.

The genes are TRBV18 and TRBJ2-7; D is perhaps TRBD1 (5 bases). The CDR3 covers 11 residues. Per germline, CDR1 KGHSH and CDR2 LQKENI. The V and J ends lost 8 bases and 3 bases respectively, with 8 bases between them. In nucleotides, the CDR3 is TGTGCCAGCCATCAGGGCTACGAGCAGTACTTC. Encoded protein: CASHQGYEQYF. The full variable domain, completed using reference TRBV18 and TRBJ2-7, is NAGVMQNPRHLVRRRGQEARLRCSPMKGHSHVYWYRQLPEEGLKFMVYLQKENIIDESGMPKERFSAEFPKEGPSILRIQQVVRGDSAAYFCASHQGYEQYFGPGTRLTVT.

V is TRBV20-1 and J is TRBJ2-7; D is ambiguous. Trimming removed 1 base from V and 7 bases from J, with 8 bases in between. Germline V lookup: CDR1 DFQATT, CDR2 SNEGSKA (reference sequence). The CDR3 consists of 11 residues. In DNA form, the CDR3 reads TGCAGTGCTAGAGTAGCCGAAGAGCAGTACTTC. Amino acid sequence: CSARVAEEQYF.

The chain is built from TRBV7-3 and TRBJ2-2; tentatively, D is TRBD2 (6 bases). Per the germline V gene, CDR1 is SGHTA and CDR2 is FQGTGA. CDR3 length: 14 residues. Trimming left V 5 bases short and J 3 bases short, with 10 bases between. In DNA, the CDR3 is TGTGCCAGCAGCCCTACTAGCTACACCGGGGAGCTGTTTTTT. Amino acid sequence: CASSPTSYTGELFF.

The chain joins TRBV14 to TRBJ1-4; 9 bases line up with TRBD1. The V gene's germline CDR1 is SGHDN and CDR2 FVKESK. Trimming cost V 1 base and J 8 bases; bases outside gene matches: 5. The CDR3 is made up of 15 amino acids. The CDR3: CASSQADRGGEKLFF. CDR3 in DNA: TGTGCCAGCAGCCAAGCGGACAGGGGAGGCGAAAAACTGTTTTTT.

This chain uses TRBV7-9 with TRBJ2-1, with TRBD2 matching 7 bases. This CDR3 contains 13 residues. The ends lost 4 bases at V and 9 bases at J; junction bases unmatched: 6. Per germline, CDR1 SEHNR and CDR2 FQNEAQ (reference sequence). The CDR3 region is CASSSGLGVEQFF. The CDR3 coding sequence is TGTGCCAGCAGCTCAGGACTAGGGGTTGAGCAGTTCTTC.

The rearrangement joins TRBV5-6 to TRBJ1-4; TRBD1 matches 9 bases. This CDR3 is 16 amino acids long. Unmatched junction bases numbered 9, after V lost 1 base and J lost 8 bases. Germline CDR1 and CDR2: SGHDT and YYEEEE. In DNA form, the CDR3 reads TGTGCCAGCAGCTTGTATTCACAGGGGGCTGAGGAAAAACTGTTTTTT. As protein: CASSLYSQGAEEKLFF.

V usage is TRBV19 and J usage is TRBJ1-5; TRBD1 matches at 9 bases. The ends lost 3 bases at V and 7 bases at J; junction bases unmatched: 7. CDR1 is LNHDA and CDR2 is SQIVND in the germline V gene (reference sequence). The CDR3 has 15 residues. CDR3: CASSIGQGHGQPQHF. The CDR3 nucleotides are TGTGCCAGTAGTATCGGACAGGGGCACGGGCAGCCCCAGCATTTT.

The chain links TRBV29-1 to TRBJ1-2; the D is unclear. CDR1 is SQVTM, CDR2 ANQGSEA, per germline. Trimming took 1 base from V and 8 from J, leaving 14 bases between them. CDR3 length equals 13 residues. This CDR3 is CSVEGSRVEGYTF. CDR3 nucleotide sequence: TGCAGCGTTGAAGGGTCTAGAGTGGAAGGCTACACCTTC.

The CDR3 nucleotides are TGTGCCAGCAGCCATTGGGGACTAGCCAATGAGCAGTTCTTC. Protein sequence: CASSHWGLANEQFF. This chain joins TRBV3-1 (or the pseudogene TRBV3-2) and TRBJ2-1; 9 bases align to TRBD2. In germline, CDR1 is LGHDT, CDR2 YNNKEL (reference sequence). The CDR3 is 14 residues long. V dropped 3 bases and J dropped 6; count of bases not matched to a gene: 3.

The J gene is TRBJ1-2, the V gene TRBV2; 7 bases line up with TRBD1. Germline trimming cut 5 bases from V and 8 bases from J; bases unmatched to any gene: 8. The CDR3 is 13 residues long. Germline loops: CDR1 SNHLY, CDR2 FYNNEI. The chain's CDR3 is CASSSDRAEGYTF. For the CDR3, the DNA is TGTGCCAGCAGTAGCGACAGGGCTGAAGGCTACACCTTC.

This sequence joins TRBV14 and TRBJ2-5; the D gene is possibly TRBD2 (6 bases). Per the germline V gene, CDR1 is SGHDN and CDR2 is FVKESK. This CDR3 spans 13 amino acids. V was pared by 6 bases and J by 6 bases, with 14 bases between. The CDR3 sequence is CASSPIGGQTQYF. In DNA form, the CDR3 reads TGTGCCAGCAGTCCTATCGGAGGGCAGACCCAGTACTTC.

The genes are TRBV5-1 and TRBJ1-1, with a possible D match to TRBD1 (5 bases). The CDR3 has 13 amino acids. Deletions cut 4 bases from V and 6 bases from J, with 13 bases between. The germline V gene encodes CDR1 SGHRS and CDR2 YFSETQ. As DNA, the CDR3 is TGCGCCAGCAGCCCACAAGGGGCGGCTGAAGCTTTCTTT. It specifies CASSPQGAAEAFF.

This clone occurred once. The chain employs TRBV25-1 and TRBJ1-1, with no clear D. Trimming left V 6 bases short and J 1 base short, with 9 bases between. Germline V gene lookup returns CDR1 MGHDK and CDR2 SYGVNS. There are 13 residues in the CDR3. In DNA form, the CDR3 reads TGTGCCAGCAGAAGGCAGGAGAACACTGAAGCTTTCTTT. It specifies CASRRQENTEAFF.

The chain uses TRBV30 and TRBJ2-1; TRBD2 matches 11 bases. Trimming took 3 bases from V and 5 from J; bases not matched to a gene: 12. Germline CDR1 reads GTSNPN; CDR2 reads SVGIG (reference sequence). The CDR3 length is 17 residues. In DNA form, the CDR3 reads TGTGCCTGGAGAGACGTAGGGGGACTAGCGGCCCACAATGAGCAGTTCTTC. This translates into CAWRDVGGLAAHNEQFF. Filled out from reference TRBV30 and TRBJ2-1, the complete variable domain reads SQTIHQWPATLVQPVGSPLSLECTVEGTSNPNLYWYRQAAGRGLQLLFYSVGIGQISSEVPQNLSASRPQDRQFILSSKKLLLSDSGFYLCAWRDVGGLAAHNEQFFGPGTRLTVL.

The rearrangement joins TRBV4-3 to TRBJ2-7, with 8 bases lining up with TRBD2. CDR3 length: 17 amino acids. V trimming: 6 bases; J trimming: 5 bases; junction bases outside the gene matches: 18. The germline gives CDR1 LGHNA, CDR2 YSLEER. As DNA, the CDR3 is TGCGCCAGCAGTCGAACAGCGGGAGAGCAATTTTCGAACGAGCAGTACTTC. It encodes CASSRTAGEQFSNEQYF.

This clone has a handful of counts. This chain joins TRBV30 and TRBJ2-1; a possible D gene is TRBD1 (5 bases). V was cut by 2 bases and J by 13 bases, with 12 bases left in between. CDR1 GTSNPN and CDR2 SVGIG come from the germline V gene (reference sequence). The CDR3 has 11 amino acids. The CDR3 DNA follows: TGTGCCTGGAGTCAGGAAGGGGAACAGTTCTTC. It yields the protein CAWSQEGEQFF.

This rearrangement joins TRBV7-2 to TRBJ2-7, with TRBD1 as a possible D gene (6 bases). Between the trimmed V and J ends, which lost 5 bases and 0 bases, there was a span of 14 bases. CDR1 is SGHTA, CDR2 FQGNSA, per germline. CDR3 length equals 15 residues. CDR3 bases: TGTGCCAGCAGCCTTGGACAGTATAGCTCCTACGAGCAGTACTTC. This gives the protein CASSLGQYSSYEQYF.

The chain employs TRBV18 and TRBJ2-1, with 9 nucleotides matching TRBD1. Trimming at V came to 5 bases and at J to 8 bases, leaving 13 bases not matched to a gene. The CDR3 extends over 16 amino acids. The germline CDR1 and CDR2 sequences are KGHSH and LQKENI. The CDR3 reads CASSGGQGGRIDEQFF. CDR3 nucleotide sequence: TGTGCCAGCTCAGGGGGACAGGGAGGGCGTATCGATGAGCAGTTCTTC.

This chain connects TRBV28 to TRBJ2-1, with a tentative D call TRBD2 (5 bases). The CDR3 sequence is 13 residues long. The germline gives CDR1 MDHEN, CDR2 SYDVKM. Trimming removed 5 bases from V and 9 bases from J, with 14 bases in between. DNA for the CDR3: TGTGCCAGCAGTCCGGGGATACGACTTGAGCAGTTCTTC. Its translation: CASSPGIRLEQFF.

The V gene is TRBV10-1, the J gene TRBJ1-1, with D hard to call. CDR3 size: 13 residues. Trimming cost V 8 bases and J 2 bases, with 12 bases left between them. CDR1 WNHNN and CDR2 SYGVQD come from the germline V gene (reference sequence). This CDR3 is CASALGGNTEAFF. CDR3 coding DNA: TGCGCCAGCGCCCTGGGAGGCAACACTGAAGCTTTCTTT.